These 19 T cell receptor beta chains were all obtained from the same sample, sequenced in a study of resident and recirculating memory T cells in vitiligo. Sequencing used immunoSEQ multiplex PCR; TCRdb keeps in-frame clones, though not all of them. This repertoire shows around 70,000 clones, roughly nine tenths found once; its top ten account for roughly 5%. The sequenced material came from blood. The receptors stem from a male donor with vitiligo.

The CDR3 sequence: CASSPRWGGGYTF. CDR3 DNA sequence: TGTGCCAGCAGCCCACGCTGGGGAGGTGGCTACACCTTC. V is TRBV14 and J is TRBJ1-2; no clear D gene. The CDR3 spans 13 residues. CDR1 and CDR2 (germline): SGHDN, FVKESK. With 4 bases removed from V and 7 bases from J, the gap between germline ends came to 13 bases.

A single count supports this clone. V and J are TRBV5-1 and TRBJ2-3, with TRBD2 matching over 14 bases. CDR3 length: 19 residues. Germline trimming cut 0 bases from V and 5 bases from J; bases unmatched to any gene: 11. Looked up from germline, CDR1 is SGHRS and CDR2 is YFSETQ. The CDR3 DNA sequence: TGCGCCAGCAGCTTGGGCTTCGGACTAGCGGGGGGAACCGGAGATACGCAGTATTTT. This translates into CASSLGFGLAGGTGDTQYF. The full variable domain, rest sourced from reference TRBV5-1 and TRBJ2-3, is KAGVTQTPRYLIKTRGQQVTLSCSPISGHRSVSWYQQTPGQGLQFLFEYFSETQRNKGNFPGRFSGRQFSNSRSEMNVSTLELGDSALYLCASSLGFGLAGGTGDTQYFGPGTRLTVL.

The genes are TRBV7-2 and TRBJ2-7, with 7 bases matching TRBD2. Germline CDR1 reads SGHTA; CDR2 reads FQGNSA. Unmatched junction bases numbered 3, after V lost 1 base and J lost 3 bases. This CDR3 is built from 14 residues. The CDR3 here is CASSLGGGGYEQYF. The CDR3 DNA follows: TGTGCCAGCAGCTTAGGCGGGGGAGGCTACGAGCAGTACTTC.

This clone was seen just once. The chain has TRBV6-1 and TRBJ2-7; 8 nucleotides align to TRBD1. V lost 2 bases, J lost 0 bases, and 3 bases stayed unmatched. Germline assignment: CDR1 MNHNS and CDR2 SASEGT. The CDR3 consists of 15 residues. The CDR3 DNA reads TGTGCCAGCAGTGAACGCGGGACAGGCTCCTACGAGCAGTACTTC. This translates into CASSERGTGSYEQYF.

The chain employs TRBV14 and TRBJ1-6; D is unclear. V lost 6 bases and J 10 bases, leaving 19 bases between the germline ends. This CDR3 region has 15 residues. Germline V gene lookup returns CDR1 SGHDN and CDR2 FVKESK. The CDR3 protein is CASSRSSGPQSPLHF. Here the CDR3 DNA reads TGTGCCAGCAGTCGGTCGTCAGGCCCACAATCACCCCTCCACTTT.

The chain couples TRBV27 to TRBJ1-1; no reliable D call. Trimming took off 4 bases at V and 5 bases at J, with 11 bases between the two ends. The CDR3 extends over 13 amino acids. Per germline, CDR1 MNHEY and CDR2 SMNVEV (reference sequence). CDR3 DNA: TGTGCCAGCAGTTCCCTGGTGGAGACTGAAGCTTTCTTT. Translating it yields CASSSLVETEAFF.

A few counts support this clone. The chain combines TRBV6-5 with TRBJ1-1, with D unresolved. V gave up 2 bases and J gave up 8 bases, with 15 bases separating them. CDR1 is MNHEY and CDR2 is SVGAGI in the germline V gene. This CDR3 comprises 14 residues. The DNA of the CDR3 is TGTGCCAGCAGTTACGAGCCCCTACTGAGGGAAGCTTTCTTT. Protein sequence: CASSYEPLLREAFF.

The rearrangement links TRBV19 to TRBJ1-1; a weak D match, TRBD1 (6 bases). CDR1 and CDR2 from the germline V gene are LNHDA and SQIVND (reference sequence). The CDR3 extends over 14 amino acids. The V end was cut by 5 bases, the J end by 5 bases, with 15 bases between. Here the CDR3 DNA reads TGTGCCAGTAGTTACAGGGTTCGGGGAACTGAAGCTTTCTTT. Its protein product is CASSYRVRGTEAFF.

The V call is TRBV28, the J call TRBJ1-2; perhaps TRBD1 as D (5 bases). Germline CDR1 MDHEN, CDR2 SYDVKM. The CDR3 is 14 amino acids. Between the trimmed V and J ends, which lost 4 bases and 4 bases, there was a span of 13 bases. CDR3 in DNA: TGTGCCAGCAGTTCGGGACTCTCCCTCTATGGCTACACCTTC. It codes for CASSSGLSLYGYTF.

The V gene is TRBV6-1, the J gene TRBJ1-6, with D unclear. V was cut by 10 bases and J by 7 bases, with 17 bases left in between. The CDR3 is 14 amino acids. Germline loops: CDR1 MNHNS, CDR2 SASEGT. CDR3 bases: TGTGCCACCACCACACGGAGTTTCAATTCACCCCTCCACTTT. Its protein is CATTTRSFNSPLHF.

This chain links TRBV28 with TRBJ1-1, with D perhaps matching TRBD1 (6 bases). The germline gives CDR1 MDHEN, CDR2 SYDVKM. V was clipped by 2 bases and J by 1 base, with 11 bases between them. This CDR3 comprises 15 residues. The CDR3 DNA follows: TGTGCCAGCAGTTTAGTAGACAGGCCGAACACTGAAGCTTTCTTT. It encodes CASSLVDRPNTEAFF.

The chain joins TRBV10-3 to TRBJ2-7; D might be TRBD1 (6 bases). The CDR3 covers 15 residues. V lost 10 bases to trimming and J lost 0 bases, with 19 bases between them. From germline, CDR1 is ENHRY and CDR2 SYGVKD. The CDR3 DNA reads as TGTGCCACGAAGGGGGTTGACAGCACCTCCTACGAGCAGTACTTC. Its translation is CATKGVDSTSYEQYF.

V usage is TRBV6-5 and J usage is TRBJ2-3; weak D call: TRBD2 (5 bases). Trimming cost V 5 bases and J 5 bases, with 14 bases left between them. The CDR3 runs 14 residues. CDR1 is MNHEY and CDR2 is SVGAGI in the germline V gene. CDR3 in DNA: TGTGCCAGCAGTCAGCAAACGGGGTTAGATACGCAGTATTTT. This gives the protein CASSQQTGLDTQYF.

This chain connects TRBV30 to TRBJ1-2, with D unresolved. Germline CDR1 and CDR2: GTSNPN and SVGIG (reference sequence). This CDR3 contains 14 residues. V lost 0 bases and J lost 2, with 10 bases in between. The CDR3 sequence: CAWSVQALNYGYTF. CDR3 in DNA: TGTGCCTGGAGTGTTCAGGCTTTGAACTATGGCTACACCTTC.

The chain is built from TRBV9 and TRBJ2-7; the match to TRBD1 covers 7 bases. J was trimmed by 0 bases and V by 0 bases; bases with no gene match: 3. The length of the CDR3 is 15 residues. Per the germline V gene, CDR1 is SGDLS and CDR2 is YYNGEE. In nucleotides, the CDR3 is TGTGCCAGCAGCGTAGGTGACAGGGCCTCCTACGAGCAGTACTTC. This translates into CASSVGDRASYEQYF.

The rearrangement joins TRBV11-1 to TRBJ2-7, with 7 bases that match TRBD1. J lost 0 bases, V lost 1 base, and 0 bases had no gene match. The germline gives CDR1 SGHAT, CDR2 FQDESV (reference sequence). The CDR3 sequence is 14 residues long. CDR3 protein: CASSLDRGSYEQYF. The CDR3, as DNA: TGTGCCAGCAGCTTAGACAGGGGCTCCTACGAGCAGTACTTC.

This clone was detected only once. The chain uses TRBV5-8 and TRBJ2-1; 7 bases are shared with TRBD2. The CDR3 runs 13 residues. After removal of 7 bases from V and 6 bases from J, the junction contained 7 bases not matched to a gene. CDR1 and CDR2 (germline): SGHTS, YDEGEE. CDR3 bases: TGTGCCAGCGGCCGGGAGGCGGCCAATGAGCAGTTCTTC. It encodes CASGREAANEQFF.

This chain links TRBV9 with TRBJ1-4, with unresolved D. Trimming removed 6 bases from V and 3 bases from J, with 15 bases in between. The CDR3 extends over 15 amino acids. The germline gives CDR1 SGDLS, CDR2 YYNGEE. The CDR3 sequence is CASNPSGVANEKLFF. The CDR3 DNA follows: TGTGCCAGCAATCCCAGCGGGGTGGCTAATGAAAAACTGTTTTTT.

The rearrangement uses TRBV4-3 and TRBJ2-5; TRBD2 agrees at 13 bases. Germline assignment: CDR1 LGHNA and CDR2 YSLEER. The CDR3 sequence is 17 residues long. The V segment lost 4 bases and the J segment 1 base; nucleotides outside the gene matches: 6. As DNA, the CDR3 is TGCGCCAGCAGCCTTCGGACTAGCGGGGGTTCCCAAGAGACCCAGTACTTC. Its translation: CASSLRTSGGSQETQYF.